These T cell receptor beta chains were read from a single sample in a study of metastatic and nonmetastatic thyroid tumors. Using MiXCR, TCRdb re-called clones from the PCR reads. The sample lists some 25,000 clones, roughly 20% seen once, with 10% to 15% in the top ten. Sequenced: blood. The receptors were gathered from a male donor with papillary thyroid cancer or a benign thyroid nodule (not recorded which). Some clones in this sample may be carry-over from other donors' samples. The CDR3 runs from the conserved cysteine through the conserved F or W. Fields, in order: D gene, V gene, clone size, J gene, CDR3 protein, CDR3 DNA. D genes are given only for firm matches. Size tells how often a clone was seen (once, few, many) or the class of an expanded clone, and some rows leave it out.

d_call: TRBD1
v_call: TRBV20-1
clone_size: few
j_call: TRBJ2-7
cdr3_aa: CSARSPGQGVYEQYF
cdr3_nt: TGCAGTGCTAGGTCACCGGGACAGGGGGTTTACGAGCAGTACTTC

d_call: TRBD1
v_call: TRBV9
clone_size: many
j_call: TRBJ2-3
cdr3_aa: CASSPRQGSGTDTQYF
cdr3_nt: TGTGCCAGCAGCCCAAGACAGGGAAGTGGCACAGATACGCAGTATTTT

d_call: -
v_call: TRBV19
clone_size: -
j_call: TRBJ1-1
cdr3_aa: CASSITPGMNTEAFF
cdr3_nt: TGTGCCAGTAGTATCACACCGGGGATGAACACTGAAGCTTTCTTT

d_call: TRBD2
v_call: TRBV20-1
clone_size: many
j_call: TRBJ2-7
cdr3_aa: CSAREPGLASPEQYF
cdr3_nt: TGCAGTGCTAGAGAGCCGGGACTAGCGTCTCCCGAGCAGTACTTC

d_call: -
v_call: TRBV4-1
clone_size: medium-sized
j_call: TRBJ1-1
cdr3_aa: CASSQDAGAGWDTEAFF
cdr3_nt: TGCGCCAGCAGCCAAGACGCGGGGGCGGGGTGGGACACTGAAGCTTTCTTT

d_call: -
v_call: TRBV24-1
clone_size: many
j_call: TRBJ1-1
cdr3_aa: CATEDRMNTEAFF
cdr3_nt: TGTGCCACGGAGGACAGAATGAACACTGAAGCTTTCTTT

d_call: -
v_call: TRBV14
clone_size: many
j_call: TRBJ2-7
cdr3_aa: CASSQEYRVGQYF
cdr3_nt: TGTGCCAGCAGCCAAGAATACAGGGTCGGGCAGTACTTC

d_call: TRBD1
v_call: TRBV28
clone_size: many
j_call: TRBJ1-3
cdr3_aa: CASSWTGGGNTIYF
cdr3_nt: TGTGCCAGCAGTTGGACAGGAGGTGGAAACACCATATATTTT

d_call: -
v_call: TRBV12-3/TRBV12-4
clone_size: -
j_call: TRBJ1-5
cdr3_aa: CAGSLKQPQHF
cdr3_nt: TGTGCCGGTAGTTTAAAACAGCCCCAGCATTTT

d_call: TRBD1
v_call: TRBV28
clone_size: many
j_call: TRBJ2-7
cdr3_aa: CASSPGQGGVIYEQYF
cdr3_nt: TGTGCCAGCAGTCCGGGACAGGGGGGGGTTATTTACGAGCAGTACTTC

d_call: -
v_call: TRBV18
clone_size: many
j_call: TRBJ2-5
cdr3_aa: CASSPPQETQYF
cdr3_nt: TGTGCCAGCTCACCCCCCCAAGAGACCCAGTACTTC

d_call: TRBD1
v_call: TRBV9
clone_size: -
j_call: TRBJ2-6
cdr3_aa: CASSDGTGGNSGANVLTF
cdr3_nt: TGTGCCAGCAGCGACGGGACAGGGGGCAACTCTGGGGCCAACGTCCTGACTTTC

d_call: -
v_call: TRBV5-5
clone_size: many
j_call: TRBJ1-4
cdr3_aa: CASSLSVSDNEKLFF
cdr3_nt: TGTGCCAGCAGCTTGTCGGTATCCGATAATGAAAAACTGTTTTTT

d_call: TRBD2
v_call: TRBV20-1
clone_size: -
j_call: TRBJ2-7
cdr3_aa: CSARENGLAGNFAYEQYF
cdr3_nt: TGCAGTGCTAGAGAGAACGGACTAGCGGGGAACTTTGCTTACGAGCAGTACTTC

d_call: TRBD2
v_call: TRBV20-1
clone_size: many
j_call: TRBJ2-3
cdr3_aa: CSAPTSGTDTQYF
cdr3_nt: TGCAGTGCTCCAACTAGCGGCACAGATACGCAGTATTTT

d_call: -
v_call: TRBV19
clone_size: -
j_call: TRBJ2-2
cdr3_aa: CASSIVGSPTGELFF
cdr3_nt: TGTGCCAGTAGTATAGTAGGGAGCCCCACCGGGGAGCTGTTTTTT

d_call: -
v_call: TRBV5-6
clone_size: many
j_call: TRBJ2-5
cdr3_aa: CASSLVKSGETQYF
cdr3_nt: TGTGCCAGCAGCTTGGTAAAGTCCGGAGAGACCCAGTACTTC

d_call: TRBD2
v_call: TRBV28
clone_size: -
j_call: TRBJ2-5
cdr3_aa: CASSPLAGVETQYF
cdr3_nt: TGTGCCAGCAGCCCTTTAGCGGGAGTAGAGACCCAGTACTTC

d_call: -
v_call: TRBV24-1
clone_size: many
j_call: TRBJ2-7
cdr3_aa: CATSDGEDEQYF
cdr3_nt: TGTGCCACCAGTGATGGGGAGGACGAGCAGTACTTC

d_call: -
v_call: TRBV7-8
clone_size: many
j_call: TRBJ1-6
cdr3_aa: CASSPGPRSNSPLHF
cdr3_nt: TGTGCCAGCAGCCCGGGCCCTCGCTCCAATTCACCCCTCCACTTT

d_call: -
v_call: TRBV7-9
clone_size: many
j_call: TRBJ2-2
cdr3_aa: CASSLRGAGLNTGELFF
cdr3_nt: TGTGCCAGCAGCTTAAGGGGTGCGGGCCTGAACACCGGGGAGCTGTTTTTT

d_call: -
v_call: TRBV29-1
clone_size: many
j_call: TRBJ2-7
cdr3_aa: CSVVVTSTSYYEQYF
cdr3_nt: TGCAGCGTTGTCGTGACTAGTACTTCTTACTACGAGCAGTACTTC

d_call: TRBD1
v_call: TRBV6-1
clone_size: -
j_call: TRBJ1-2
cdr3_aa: CASSGCRGEGCYTF
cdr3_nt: TGTGCCAGCAGTGGCTGCAGGGGGGAAGGATGCTACACCTTC

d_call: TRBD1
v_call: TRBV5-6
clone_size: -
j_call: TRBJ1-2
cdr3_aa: CASSLQGQGTSGGYTF
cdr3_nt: TGTGCCAGCAGCCTCCAAGGACAGGGAACATCAGGTGGCTACACCTTC

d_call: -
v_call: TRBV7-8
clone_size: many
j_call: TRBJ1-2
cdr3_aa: CASSLGGYGYTF
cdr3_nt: TGTGCCAGCAGCTTAGGCGGCTATGGCTACACCTTC

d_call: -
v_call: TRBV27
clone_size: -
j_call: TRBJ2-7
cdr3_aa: CAIKTSSQPAYEQYF
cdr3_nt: TGTGCCATCAAGACCTCCTCCCAGCCCGCCTACGAGCAGTACTTC

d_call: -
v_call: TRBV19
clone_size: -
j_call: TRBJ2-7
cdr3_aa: CSSSTERREQYF
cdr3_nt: TGTTCCAGTAGTACCGAGAGACGGGAGCAGTACTTC

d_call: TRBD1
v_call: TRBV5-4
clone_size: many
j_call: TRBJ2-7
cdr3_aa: CASSEDRAYEQYF
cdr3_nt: TGTGCCAGCAGTGAGGACAGGGCCTACGAGCAGTACTTC

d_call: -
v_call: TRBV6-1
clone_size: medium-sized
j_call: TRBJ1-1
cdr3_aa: CASSMNMNTEAFF
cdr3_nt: TGTGCCAGCAGCATGAACATGAACACTGAAGCTTTCTTT

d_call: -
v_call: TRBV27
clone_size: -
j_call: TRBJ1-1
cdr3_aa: CASSDQGPTEAFF
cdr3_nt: TGTGCCAGCAGTGACCAGGGTCCAACTGAAGCTTTCTTT

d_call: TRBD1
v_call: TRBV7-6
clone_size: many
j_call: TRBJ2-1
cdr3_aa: CASRRGQGIYNEQFF
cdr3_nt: TGTGCCAGCAGAAGGGGACAGGGGATCTACAATGAGCAGTTCTTC

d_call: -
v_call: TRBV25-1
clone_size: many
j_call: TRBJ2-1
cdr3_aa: CASSGSNEQFF
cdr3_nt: TGTGCCAGCAGTGGGAGTAATGAGCAGTTCTTC

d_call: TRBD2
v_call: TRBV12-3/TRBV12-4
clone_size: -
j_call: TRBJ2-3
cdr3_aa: CASSLGWEGLDTQYF
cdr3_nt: TGTGCCAGCAGTTTGGGGTGGGAGGGATTAGATACGCAGTATTTT

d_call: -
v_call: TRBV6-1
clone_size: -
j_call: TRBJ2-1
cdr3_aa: CASSERGGGTYNEQFF
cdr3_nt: TGTGCCAGCAGTGAACGGGGCGGGGGCACCTACAATGAGCAGTTCTTC

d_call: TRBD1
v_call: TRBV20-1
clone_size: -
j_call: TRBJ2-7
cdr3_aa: CSAASGTGSRSLYEQYF
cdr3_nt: TGCAGTGCCGCATCCGGGACAGGATCTAGGAGTCTCTACGAGCAGTACTTC

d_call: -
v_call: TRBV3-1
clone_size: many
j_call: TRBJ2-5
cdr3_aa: CASSQRGGQETQYF
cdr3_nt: TGTGCCAGCAGCCAAAGAGGAGGTCAAGAGACCCAGTACTTC

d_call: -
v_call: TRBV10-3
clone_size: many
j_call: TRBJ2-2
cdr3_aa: CAIIGGSGELFF
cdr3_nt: TGTGCCATCATCGGTGGGTCCGGGGAGCTGTTTTTT

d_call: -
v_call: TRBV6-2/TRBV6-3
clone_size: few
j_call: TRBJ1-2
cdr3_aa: CASSYRDIAGYTF
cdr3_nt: TGTGCCAGCAGTTACCGGGACATAGCTGGCTACACCTTC

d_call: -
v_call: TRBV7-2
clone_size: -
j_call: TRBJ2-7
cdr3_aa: CASSLWYSWEQYF
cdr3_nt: TGTGCCAGCAGCTTATGGTACTCGTGGGAGCAGTACTTC

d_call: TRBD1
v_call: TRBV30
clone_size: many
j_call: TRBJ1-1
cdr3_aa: CAWRGWDRGTYTEAFF
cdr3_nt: TGTGCCTGGAGAGGCTGGGACAGGGGGACCTACACTGAAGCTTTCTTT

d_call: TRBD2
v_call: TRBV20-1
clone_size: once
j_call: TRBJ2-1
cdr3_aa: CSALKRGEQFF
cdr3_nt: TGCAGTGCTTTAAAGCGGGGTGAGCAGTTCTTC

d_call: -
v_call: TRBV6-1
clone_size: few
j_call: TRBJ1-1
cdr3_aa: CASSHRDRWHEAFF
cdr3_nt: TGTGCCAGCAGTCATAGGGACCGGTGGCATGAAGCTTTCTTT

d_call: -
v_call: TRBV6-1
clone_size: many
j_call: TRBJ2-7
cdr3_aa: CASSHYGTGYSYEQYF
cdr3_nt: TGTGCCAGCAGCCACTACGGGACGGGCTACTCCTACGAGCAGTACTTC

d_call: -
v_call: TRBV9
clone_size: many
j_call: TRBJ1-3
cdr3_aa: CASSVAVSGNTIYF
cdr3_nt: TGTGCCAGCAGCGTAGCCGTCTCTGGAAACACCATATATTTT

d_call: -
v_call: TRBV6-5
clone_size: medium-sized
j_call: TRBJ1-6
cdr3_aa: CASSYSGLGGSPLHF
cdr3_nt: TGTGCCAGCAGTTACTCGGGATTGGGGGGTTCACCCCTCCACTTT

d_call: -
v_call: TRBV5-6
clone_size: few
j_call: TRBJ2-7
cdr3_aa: CASSLRLWASYEQYF
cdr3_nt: TGTGCCAGCAGCTTGCGCTTGTGGGCGAGCTACGAGCAGTACTTC

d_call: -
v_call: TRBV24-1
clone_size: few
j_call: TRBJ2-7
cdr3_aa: CATSGGAPSYEQYF
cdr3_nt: TGTGCCACCAGTGGCGGAGCACCCTCCTACGAGCAGTACTTC

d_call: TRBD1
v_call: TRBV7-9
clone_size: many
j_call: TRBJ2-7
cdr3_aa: CASSSVDRVGIVYEQYF
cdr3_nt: TGTGCCAGCAGCTCCGTCGACAGGGTAGGGATAGTCTACGAGCAGTACTTC

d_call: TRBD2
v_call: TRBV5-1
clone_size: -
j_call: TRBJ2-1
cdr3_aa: CASSGWGEGYNEQFF
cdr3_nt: TGCGCCAGCAGCGGATGGGGGGAGGGTTACAATGAGCAGTTCTTC